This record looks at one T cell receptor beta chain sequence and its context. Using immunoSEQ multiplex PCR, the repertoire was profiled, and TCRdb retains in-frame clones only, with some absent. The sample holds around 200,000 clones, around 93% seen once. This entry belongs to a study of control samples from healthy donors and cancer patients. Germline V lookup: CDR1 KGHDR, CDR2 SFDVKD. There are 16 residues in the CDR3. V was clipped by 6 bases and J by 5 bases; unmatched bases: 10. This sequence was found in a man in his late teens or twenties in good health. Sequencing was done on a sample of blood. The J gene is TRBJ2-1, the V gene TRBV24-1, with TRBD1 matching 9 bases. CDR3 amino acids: CATSPLGQGNDNEQFF. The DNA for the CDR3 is TGTGCCACCAGTCCGCTGGGACAGGGAAACGACAATGAGCAGTTCTTC.